A single sample is the source of the 19 T cell receptor beta chains below, sequenced in a study of cytomegalovirus exposure and HLA in healthy donors. PCR involved 60 Vbeta and 13 Jbeta primers. The assay was immunoSEQ multiplex PCR, and TCRdb's table has in-frame clones only and misses some. The sample has around 160,000 clones, around 77% seen once. Sequences were obtained from PBMCs. The receptors were gathered from a woman in her 40s in good health and CMV-seropositive.

V usage is TRBV4-1 and J usage is TRBJ2-1; D might be TRBD2 (5 bases). The germline V gene encodes CDR1 MGHRA and CDR2 YSYEKL. This CDR3 is 16 amino acids long. Trimming removed 1 base at V and 8 bases at J, with 18 bases between. CDR3 DNA: TGCGCCAGCAGCCAAGGGCTTGGCGGAGGCTTCGATGAGCAGTTCTTC. It is translated as CASSQGLGGGFDEQFF.

The gene calls are TRBV11-2 and TRBJ1-2; unclear D gene. The V gene's germline CDR1 is SGHAT and CDR2 FQNNGV. Trimming took 7 bases from V and 8 from J, leaving 29 bases between them. The CDR3 length is 17 residues. CDR3 in amino acids: CASTLDQRSRGSYGYTF. CDR3 coding DNA: TGTGCCAGCACCCTAGATCAGAGGTCCAGAGGGTCATACGGCTACACCTTC.

About this clone itself: Germline is not matched at one junction end, which may reflect a read error. V and J are TRBV7-9 and TRBJ1-2; D unresolved. This CDR3 spans 11 amino acids. The V gene's germline CDR1 is SEHNR and CDR2 FQNEAQ (reference sequence). The CDR3 region has the DNA TGTTCCAGCAGCCAAGGGAGGGCCTACACCTTC. Its protein is CSSSQGRAYTF.

The chain recombines TRBV10-3 with TRBJ2-7; D may be TRBD2 (5 bases). The V and J ends lost 4 bases and 4 bases respectively, with 14 bases between them. Germline V gene lookup returns CDR1 ENHRY and CDR2 SYGVKD. This CDR3 contains 14 residues. CDR3 sequence: CAISVGRAEYEQYF. The DNA for the CDR3 is TGTGCCATCAGTGTAGGCCGAGCGGAATACGAGCAGTACTTC.

A word on this clone: Other DNA sequences in the sample encode the same CDR3. V usage is TRBV2 and J usage is TRBJ1-1; D ambiguous. Per the germline V gene, CDR1 is SNHLY and CDR2 is FYNNEI. The CDR3 totals 13 residues. V lost 1 base and J 1 base, leaving 4 bases between the germline ends. The CDR3 coding sequence is TGTGCCAGCAGTGAAGGGAGGAACACTGAAGCTTTCTTT. This encodes CASSEGRNTEAFF.

CDR3 DNA: TGTGCCAGCAGTTTAGAGTTGGGAGGACTAGCGGGGGGGCCTCCACCCGGCTACGAGCAGTACTTC. Its protein is CASSLELGGLAGGPPPGYEQYF. J is TRBJ2-7 and V is TRBV28; 15 nucleotides align to TRBD2. V lost 2 bases and J lost 3; bases outside the gene matches: 20. Germline loops: CDR1 MDHEN, CDR2 SYDVKM. The CDR3 is 22 residues long.

The chain joins TRBV27 to TRBJ2-6; 7 bases line up with TRBD2. V lost 7 bases, J lost 2 bases, and 14 bases stayed unmatched. This CDR3 is built from 18 residues. CDR1 is MNHEY, CDR2 SMNVEV, per germline (reference sequence). The CDR3 DNA reads as TGTGCCAGCACCCAGACCCTGGGGGGGGGTGCTGGGGCCAACGTCCTGACTTTC. Protein sequence: CASTQTLGGGAGANVLTF. The full variable domain, its missing parts supplied by reference TRBV27 and TRBJ2-6, is EAQVTQNPRYLITVTGKKLTVTCSQNMNHEYMSWYRQDPGLGLRQIYYSMNVEVTDKGDVPEGYKVSRKEKRNFPLILESPSPNQTSLYFCASTQTLGGGAGANVLTFGAGSRLTVL.

CDR3 protein: CASSGGQGGFHEQYF. In nucleotides, the CDR3 is TGTGCCAGCAGTGGGGGACAGGGAGGTTTCCACGAGCAGTACTTC. The chain employs TRBV2 and TRBJ2-7; 9 nucleotides match TRBD1. The CDR3 has 15 residues. J lost 5 bases, V lost 4 bases, and 9 bases had no gene match. Germline CDR1 is SNHLY and CDR2 is FYNNEI.

This chain uses TRBV29-1 with TRBJ2-3; D uncertain. The germline CDR1 and CDR2 sequences are SQVTM and ANQGSEA. The CDR3 sequence is 12 residues long. The V end was cut by 7 bases, the J end by 1 base, with 9 bases between. CDR3 DNA sequence: TGCAGCGCCGCCACAGGCACAGATACGCAGTATTTT. Its protein product is CSAATGTDTQYF.

The chain carries TRBV6-5 and TRBJ1-6; D perhaps matches TRBD1 (6 bases). The V end lost 6 bases, the J end lost 8 bases, and 17 bases lay between the germline ends. The CDR3 is made up of 15 amino acids. Germline V gene lookup returns CDR1 MNHEY and CDR2 SVGAGI. CDR3 nucleotides: TGTGCCAGCAGCTCAGTCAGGGGTCGGGATTCACCCCTCCACTTT. Translated, it gives CASSSVRGRDSPLHF.

For this clone: This specimen includes other DNA sequences encoding the same CDR3. The V and J genes are TRBV5-1 and TRBJ1-4; TRBD1 is a possible D gene (5 bases). Trimming cost V 3 bases and J 0 bases, with 6 bases left between them. Looked up from germline, CDR1 is SGHRS and CDR2 is YFSETQ. The CDR3 consists of 14 residues. CDR3 amino acids: CASSSGATNEKLFF. The CDR3 DNA reads TGCGCCAGCAGCTCGGGGGCAACTAATGAAAAACTGTTTTTT.

V usage is TRBV5-1 and J usage is TRBJ1-2; 11 bases match TRBD1. With V trimmed by 0 bases and J by 2 bases, 0 bases remained unmatched. The CDR3 covers 15 residues. Germline V lookup: CDR1 SGHRS, CDR2 YFSETQ. The CDR3, as DNA: TGCGCCAGCAGCTTGGGGGACAGGGGGAACTATGGCTACACCTTC. It is translated as CASSLGDRGNYGYTF.

The rearrangement links TRBV6-5 to TRBJ1-2, with D tentatively TRBD1 (5 bases). Germline values: CDR1 MNHEY, CDR2 SVGAGI. Trimming removed 5 bases at V and 0 bases at J, with 13 bases between. The CDR3 length is 15 residues. The CDR3 DNA reads as TGTGCCAGCAGTCGGGGGTACGGAGCTAACTATGGCTACACCTTC. Translation gives CASSRGYGANYGYTF.

This sequence joins TRBV11-2 and TRBJ2-5, with 7 positions matching TRBD1. This CDR3 spans 12 amino acids. Trimming cost V 5 bases and J 4 bases; bases outside gene matches: 1. Looked up from germline, CDR1 is SGHAT and CDR2 is FQNNGV. Written as DNA, the CDR3 is TGTGCCAGCAGCGCAGGGGGAGAGACCCAGTACTTC. It encodes CASSAGGETQYF. The whole variable domain, filled in from reference TRBV11-2 and TRBJ2-5, reads EAGVAQSPRYKIIEKRQSVAFWCNPISGHATLYWYQQILGQGPKLLIQFQNNGVVDDSQLPKDRFSAERLKGVDSTLKIQPAKLEDSAVYLCASSAGGETQYFGPGTRLLVL.

The chain's CDR3 is CATSRDLSGTSGYNEQFF. The CDR3 DNA sequence: TGTGCCACCAGCAGAGATCTTTCCGGGACTAGCGGATACAATGAGCAGTTCTTC. The chain links TRBV15 to TRBJ2-1; 11 nucleotides align to TRBD2. CDR1 and CDR2 from the germline V gene are LNHNV and YYDKDF (reference sequence). V lost 0 bases to trimming and J lost 4 bases; unmatched junction nucleotides: 8. The CDR3 is 18 residues long.

This CDR3 is CASSPLRGGENTGELFF. The CDR3 DNA sequence: TGTGCCAGCAGCCCCCTGAGAGGAGGGGAAAACACCGGGGAGCTGTTTTTT. The V and J genes are TRBV7-3 and TRBJ2-2; tentative D call: TRBD2 (6 bases). CDR3 size: 17 residues. Germline CDR1 is SGHTA and CDR2 is FQGTGA. Trimming removed 5 bases at V and 2 bases at J, with 18 bases between.

This clone was recorded a few times. The rearrangement joins TRBV4-1 to TRBJ1-4; 7 nucleotides align to TRBD1. V gave up 5 bases and J gave up 0 bases; unmatched junction bases: 3. Per germline, CDR1 MGHRA and CDR2 YSYEKL. The CDR3 is 15 residues long. CDR3 residues: CASSEQGTTNEKLFF. The CDR3 DNA reads as TGCGCCAGCAGCGAACAGGGGACAACTAATGAAAAACTGTTTTTT.

This chain connects TRBV28 to TRBJ2-7; D unclear. V gave up 3 bases and J gave up 0 bases, with 6 bases separating them. From germline, CDR1 is MDHEN and CDR2 SYDVKM. The CDR3 is made up of 13 amino acids. CDR3 sequence (DNA): TGTGCCAGCAGTTTTCTTAGCTCCTACGAGCAGTACTTC. This sequence encodes CASSFLSSYEQYF.

This clone was counted a few times. V gene TRBV5-1 combines with J gene TRBJ2-5, with TRBD1 matching 11 bases. V was clipped by 2 bases and J by 1 base; unmatched bases: 4. This CDR3 is built from 16 residues. Per germline, CDR1 SGHRS and CDR2 YFSETQ. In DNA, the CDR3 is TGCGCCAGCAGCTTATCGGGGACAGGGGGCCAAGAGACCCAGTACTTC. Its translation: CASSLSGTGGQETQYF.